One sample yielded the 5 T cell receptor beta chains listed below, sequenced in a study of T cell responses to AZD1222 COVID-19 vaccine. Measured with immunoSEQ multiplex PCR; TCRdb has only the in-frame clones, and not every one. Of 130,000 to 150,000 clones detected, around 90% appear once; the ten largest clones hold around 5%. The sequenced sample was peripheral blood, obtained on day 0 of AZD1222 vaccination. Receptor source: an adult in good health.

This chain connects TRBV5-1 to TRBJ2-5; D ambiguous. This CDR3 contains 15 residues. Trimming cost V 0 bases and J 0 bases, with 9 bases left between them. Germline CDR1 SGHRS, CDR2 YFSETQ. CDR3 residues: CASSLADRYQETQYF. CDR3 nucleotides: TGCGCCAGCAGCTTGGCAGATAGGTACCAAGAGACCCAGTACTTC.

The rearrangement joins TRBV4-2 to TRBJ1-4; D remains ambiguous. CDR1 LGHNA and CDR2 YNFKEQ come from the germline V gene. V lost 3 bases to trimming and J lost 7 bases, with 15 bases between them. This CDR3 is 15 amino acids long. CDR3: CASSHGPQLAEKLFF. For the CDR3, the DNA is TGTGCCAGCAGCCACGGACCGCAACTAGCTGAAAAACTGTTTTTT.

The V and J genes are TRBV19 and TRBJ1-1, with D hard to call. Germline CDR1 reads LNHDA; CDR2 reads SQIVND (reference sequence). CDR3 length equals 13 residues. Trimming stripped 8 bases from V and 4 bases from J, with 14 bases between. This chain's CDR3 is CASSPLRGTEAFF. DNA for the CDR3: TGTGCCAGTTCACCCCTCCGGGGCACTGAAGCTTTCTTT. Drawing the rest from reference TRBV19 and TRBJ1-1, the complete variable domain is DGGITQSPKYLFRKEGQNVTLSCEQNLNHDAMYWYRQDPGQGLRLIYYSQIVNDFQKGDIAEGYSVSREKKESFPLTVTSAQKNPTAFYLCASSPLRGTEAFFGQGTRLTVV.

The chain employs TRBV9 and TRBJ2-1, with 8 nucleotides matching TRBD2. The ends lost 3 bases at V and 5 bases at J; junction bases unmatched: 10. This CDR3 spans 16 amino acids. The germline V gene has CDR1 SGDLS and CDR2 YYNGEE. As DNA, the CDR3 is TGTGCCAGCAGCGATCCGCGACTAGCGCCTAACAATGAGCAGTTCTTC. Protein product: CASSDPRLAPNNEQFF.

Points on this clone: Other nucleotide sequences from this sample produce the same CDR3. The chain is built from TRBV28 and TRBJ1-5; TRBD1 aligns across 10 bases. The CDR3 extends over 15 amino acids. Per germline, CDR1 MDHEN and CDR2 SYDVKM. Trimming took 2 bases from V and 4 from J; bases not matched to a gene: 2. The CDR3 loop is CASSLRGQGNQPQHF. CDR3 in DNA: TGTGCCAGCAGTTTAAGGGGACAGGGGAATCAGCCCCAGCATTTT.